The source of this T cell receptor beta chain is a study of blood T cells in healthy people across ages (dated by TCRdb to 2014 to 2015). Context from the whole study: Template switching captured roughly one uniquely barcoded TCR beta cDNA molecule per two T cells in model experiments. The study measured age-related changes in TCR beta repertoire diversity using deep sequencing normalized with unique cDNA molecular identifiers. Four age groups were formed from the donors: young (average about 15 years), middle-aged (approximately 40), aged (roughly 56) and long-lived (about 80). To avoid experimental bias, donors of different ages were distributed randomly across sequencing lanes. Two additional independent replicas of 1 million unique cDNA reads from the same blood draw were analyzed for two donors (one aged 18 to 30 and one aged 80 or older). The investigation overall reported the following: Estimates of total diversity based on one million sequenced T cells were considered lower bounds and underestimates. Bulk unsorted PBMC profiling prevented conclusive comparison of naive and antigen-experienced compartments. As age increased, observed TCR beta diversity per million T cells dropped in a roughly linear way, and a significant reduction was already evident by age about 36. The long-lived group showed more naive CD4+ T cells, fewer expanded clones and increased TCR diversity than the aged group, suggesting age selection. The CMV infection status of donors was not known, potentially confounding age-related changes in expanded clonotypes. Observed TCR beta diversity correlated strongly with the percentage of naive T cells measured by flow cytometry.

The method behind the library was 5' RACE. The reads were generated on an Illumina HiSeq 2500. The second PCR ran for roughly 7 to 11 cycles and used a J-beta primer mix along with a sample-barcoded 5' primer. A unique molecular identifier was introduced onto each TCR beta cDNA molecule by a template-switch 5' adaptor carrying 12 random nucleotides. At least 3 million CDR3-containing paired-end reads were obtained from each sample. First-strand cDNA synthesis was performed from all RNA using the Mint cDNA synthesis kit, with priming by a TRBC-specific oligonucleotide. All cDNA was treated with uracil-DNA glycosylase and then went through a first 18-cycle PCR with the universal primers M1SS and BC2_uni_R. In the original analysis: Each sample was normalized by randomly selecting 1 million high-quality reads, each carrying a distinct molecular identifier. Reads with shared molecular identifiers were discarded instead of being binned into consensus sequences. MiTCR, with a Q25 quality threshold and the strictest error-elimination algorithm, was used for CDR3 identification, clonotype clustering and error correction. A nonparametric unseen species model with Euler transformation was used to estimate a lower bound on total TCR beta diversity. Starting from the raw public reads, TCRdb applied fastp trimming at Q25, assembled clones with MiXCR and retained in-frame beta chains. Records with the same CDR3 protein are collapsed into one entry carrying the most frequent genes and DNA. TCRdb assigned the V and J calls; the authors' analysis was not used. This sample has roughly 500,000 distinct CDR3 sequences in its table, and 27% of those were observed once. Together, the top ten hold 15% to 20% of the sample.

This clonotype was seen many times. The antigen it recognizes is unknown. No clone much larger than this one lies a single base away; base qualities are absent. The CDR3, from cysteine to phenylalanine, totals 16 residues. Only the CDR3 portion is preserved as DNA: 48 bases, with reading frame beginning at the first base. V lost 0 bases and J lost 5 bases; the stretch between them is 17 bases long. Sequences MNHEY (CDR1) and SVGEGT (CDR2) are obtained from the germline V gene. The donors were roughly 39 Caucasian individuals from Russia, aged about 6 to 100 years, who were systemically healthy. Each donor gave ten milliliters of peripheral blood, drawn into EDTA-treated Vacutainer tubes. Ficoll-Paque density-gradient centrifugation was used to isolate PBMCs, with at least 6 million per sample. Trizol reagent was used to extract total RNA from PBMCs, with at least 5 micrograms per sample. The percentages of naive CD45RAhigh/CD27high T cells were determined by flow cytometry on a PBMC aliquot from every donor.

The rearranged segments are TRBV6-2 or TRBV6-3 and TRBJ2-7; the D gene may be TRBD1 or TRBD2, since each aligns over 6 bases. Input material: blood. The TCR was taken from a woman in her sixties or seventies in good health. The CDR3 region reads CASSYSKVWGADEQYF. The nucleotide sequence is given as TGTGCCAGCAGTTACTCGAAGGTCTGGGGGGCGGACGAGCAGTACTTC.